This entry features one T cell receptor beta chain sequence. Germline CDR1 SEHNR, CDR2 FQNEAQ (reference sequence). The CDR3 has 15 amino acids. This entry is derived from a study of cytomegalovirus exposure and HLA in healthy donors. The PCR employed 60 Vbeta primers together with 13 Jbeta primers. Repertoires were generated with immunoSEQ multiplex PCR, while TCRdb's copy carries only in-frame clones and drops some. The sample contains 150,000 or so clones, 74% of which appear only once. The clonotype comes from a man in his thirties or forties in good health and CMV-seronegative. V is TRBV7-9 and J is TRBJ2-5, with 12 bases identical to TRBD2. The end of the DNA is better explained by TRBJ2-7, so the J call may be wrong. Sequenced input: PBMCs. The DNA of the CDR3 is TGTGCCAGCAGCCCCGGACTAGCGGGGTCGCTCGAGCAGTACTTC. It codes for CASSPGLAGSLEQYF.